The rows below give T cell receptor beta chains drawn from one sample of a study of radiation and T cells in renal cell carcinoma. Assay: immunoSEQ multiplex PCR; the TCRdb copy retains only in-frame clones and omits some. The sample has 60,000 to 75,000 clones, roughly 80% seen once. The sequences come from blood, collected from a patient whose treatment included radiotherapy and nephrectomy. All receptors derive from a man aged 55 to 70 with renal cell carcinoma. Each CDR3 is given with its conserved first and last residue. D genes are given only for firm matches. Clone size is shown for a subset of rows, as once, few, many or a class of expanded clone.

d_call | clone_size | cdr3_length | j_call | v_call | cdr3_aa | cdr3_nt
- | - | 18 | TRBJ2-3 | TRBV14 | CASSQDLKGTIRTDTQYF | TGTGCCAGCAGCCAAGATCTGAAGGGGACAATTCGAACAGATACGCAGTATTTT
TRBD1 | - | 16 | TRBJ2-7 | TRBV5-6 | CASSLALGTGNYEQYF | TGTGCCAGCAGCTTGGCCTTAGGGACAGGGAACTACGAGCAGTACTTC
TRBD2 | - | 18 | TRBJ2-3 | TRBV7-2 | CASSLETLARGGIDTQYF | TGTGCCAGCAGCTTAGAGACGTTGGCGCGGGGGGGCATAGATACGCAGTATTTT
TRBD2 | - | 15 | TRBJ2-3 | TRBV6-4 | CASSGLAGPTDTQYF | TGTGCCAGCAGTGGTCTAGCGGGGCCCACAGATACGCAGTATTTT
- | few | 13 | TRBJ2-3 | TRBV7-9 | CASSLIGVDTQYF | TGTGCCAGCAGCTTAATTGGCGTGGATACGCAGTATTTT
- | once | 15 | TRBJ1-2 | TRBV7-2 | CASSVPGRVNYGYTF | TGTGCCAGCAGCGTTCCAGGGAGGGTTAACTATGGCTACACCTTC
TRBD1 | once | 15 | TRBJ2-7 | TRBV18 | CASSPPGQGRYEQYF | TGTGCCAGCTCACCGCCGGGACAGGGGCGCTACGAGCAGTACTTC
- | - | 12 | TRBJ2-7 | TRBV2 | CASRVYLGGQYF | TGTGCCAGCAGGGTTTACCTTGGAGGGCAGTACTTC
- | - | 14 | TRBJ2-2 | TRBV10-1 | CASSENVVPGELFF | TGCGCCAGCAGTGAGAACGTCGTCCCCGGGGAGCTGTTTTTT
- | - | 16 | TRBJ2-6 | TRBV5-6 | CASSSEMRPGANVLTF | TGTGCCAGCAGCTCGGAGATGAGGCCTGGGGCCAACGTCCTGACTTTC
- | - | 17 | TRBJ1-1 | TRBV5-1 | CASSFVGQGRLNTEAFF | TGCGCCAGCAGCTTTGTAGGGCAGGGTCGGTTGAACACTGAAGCTTTCTTT
TRBD2 | - | 16 | TRBJ2-1 | TRBV11-2 | CASSSKTSGRLNEQFF | TGTGCCAGCAGCTCGAAGACTAGCGGGAGGCTCAATGAGCAGTTCTTC
- | - | 14 | TRBJ1-1 | TRBV5-4 | CASSLALENTEAFF | TGTGCCAGCAGCTTGGCCCTGGAGAACACTGAAGCTTTCTTT
TRBD1 | - | 15 | TRBJ1-2 | TRBV14 | CASRPTGGWGYGYTF | TGTGCCAGCAGACCGACAGGGGGCTGGGGCTATGGCTACACCTTC
TRBD2 | - | 16 | TRBJ2-2 | TRBV7-9 | CASTNPGGGDTGELFF | TGTGCCAGCACTAACCCCGGCGGGGGGGACACCGGGGAGCTGTTTTTT
TRBD2 | - | 17 | TRBJ2-3 | TRBV5-1 | CASSYPGTSGNTDTQYF | TGCGCCAGCAGCTATCCCGGGACTAGCGGGAACACAGATACGCAGTATTTT